Listed below are T cell receptor beta chains from one sample, sequenced in a study of Tregs in tolerant kidney transplant recipients. Sequenced by immunoSEQ multiplex PCR; TCRdb stores in-frame clones only, minus some. The profile shows 75,000 to 100,000 clones, just over 90% of them singletons. Material for sequencing was CD8+ T cells from blood. These receptors were taken from a human donor in good health. Both conserved end residues are part of each CDR3. The D gene is left open where the match is weak. Size values are once, few and many counts, or a class for expanded clones, and some rows have none.

cdr3_nt: TGTGCCAGCAGCTCAACAGGGGGCCCTGGCTACACCTTC; cdr3_aa: CASSSTGGPGYTF; d_call: TRBD1; cdr3_length: 13; j_call: TRBJ1-2; clone_size: -; v_call: TRBV5-8
cdr3_nt: TGTGCCAGCAGTTACCGGGACAGGGGGCAGGAACTGTTTTTT; cdr3_aa: CASSYRDRGQELFF; d_call: TRBD1; cdr3_length: 14; j_call: TRBJ1-4; clone_size: -; v_call: TRBV6-5
cdr3_nt: TGTGCCACCAGCAGATTCGGCTTATCGGATGAGCAGTTCTTC; cdr3_aa: CATSRFGLSDEQFF; d_call: -; cdr3_length: 14; j_call: TRBJ2-1; clone_size: -; v_call: TRBV15
cdr3_nt: TGTGCCAGCACCGGGCCTGATCGTGGCCCCTACAATGAGCAGTTCTTC; cdr3_aa: CASTGPDRGPYNEQFF; d_call: -; cdr3_length: 16; j_call: TRBJ2-1; clone_size: -; v_call: TRBV2
cdr3_nt: TGTGCCACCAGCAGGGACAGTTATTATGGCTACACCTTC; cdr3_aa: CATSRDSYYGYTF; d_call: -; cdr3_length: 13; j_call: TRBJ1-2; clone_size: -; v_call: TRBV15
cdr3_nt: TGTGCCAGCAGTTTAATGTCCAGGAGAGAGCAGTACTTC; cdr3_aa: CASSLMSRREQYF; d_call: -; cdr3_length: 13; j_call: TRBJ2-7; clone_size: -; v_call: TRBV27
cdr3_nt: TGTGCCAGCGTCGCAGGGCACGGGGAGCTGTTTTTT; cdr3_aa: CASVAGHGELFF; d_call: -; cdr3_length: 12; j_call: TRBJ2-2; clone_size: -; v_call: TRBV6-5
cdr3_nt: TGCGCCAGCAGCCAAGAGAGGGCCGATGGCTACACCTTC; cdr3_aa: CASSQERADGYTF; d_call: -; cdr3_length: 13; j_call: TRBJ1-2; clone_size: few; v_call: TRBV4-1
cdr3_nt: TGCGCCAGCAGCCCAGACTCCTACGAGCAGTACTTC; cdr3_aa: CASSPDSYEQYF; d_call: -; cdr3_length: 12; j_call: TRBJ2-7; clone_size: -; v_call: TRBV4-1
cdr3_nt: TGCGCCAGCAGCCAAGTTTCCGGGACGCAGGGGGACTATGGCTACACCTTC; cdr3_aa: CASSQVSGTQGDYGYTF; d_call: TRBD1; cdr3_length: 17; j_call: TRBJ1-2; clone_size: -; v_call: TRBV4-1
cdr3_nt: TGTGCCAGCAGTGAGGGGGTAGCGGGGGGTCCAGATACGCAGTATTTT; cdr3_aa: CASSEGVAGGPDTQYF; d_call: TRBD2; cdr3_length: 16; j_call: TRBJ2-3; clone_size: -; v_call: TRBV6-4
cdr3_nt: TGTGCCAGCAGCTCCCACACCTTAACTAATGAAAAACTGTTTTTT; cdr3_aa: CASSSHTLTNEKLFF; d_call: -; cdr3_length: 15; j_call: TRBJ1-4; clone_size: -; v_call: TRBV11-2
cdr3_nt: TGTGCCAGCAGCTTGGGACAGGGGGCGCAAGGCTACACCTTC; cdr3_aa: CASSLGQGAQGYTF; d_call: TRBD1; cdr3_length: 14; j_call: TRBJ1-2; clone_size: few; v_call: TRBV7-9
cdr3_nt: TGTGCCATCAGTGAGGAACTAGCGGGGGGGCCCTACGAGCAGTACTTC; cdr3_aa: CAISEELAGGPYEQYF; d_call: TRBD2; cdr3_length: 16; j_call: TRBJ2-7; clone_size: -; v_call: TRBV10-3
cdr3_nt: TGCGCCAGCAGCCAGGCCCCGGCAATCAACGAGCAGTACTTC; cdr3_aa: CASSQAPAINEQYF; d_call: -; cdr3_length: 14; j_call: TRBJ2-7; clone_size: -; v_call: TRBV4-1
cdr3_nt: TGTGCCAGCAGCTTAATTGGAAGGGGACCTTTGGAAAAACTGTTTTTT; cdr3_aa: CASSLIGRGPLEKLFF; d_call: -; cdr3_length: 16; j_call: TRBJ1-4; clone_size: -; v_call: TRBV11-2
cdr3_nt: TGTGCCAGCAGCGCGAACCGGGACAGGGGCTACGAGCAGTACTTC; cdr3_aa: CASSANRDRGYEQYF; d_call: TRBD1; cdr3_length: 15; j_call: TRBJ2-7; clone_size: -; v_call: TRBV7-9
cdr3_nt: TGTGCCAGTAGGAGGGGCTCCTACAATGAGCAGTTCTTC; cdr3_aa: CASRRGSYNEQFF; d_call: -; cdr3_length: 13; j_call: TRBJ2-1; clone_size: once; v_call: TRBV19
cdr3_nt: TGCAGCGCCCGCGGGGAGAGTAGCTCCTACGAGCAGTACTTC; cdr3_aa: CSARGESSSYEQYF; d_call: -; cdr3_length: 14; j_call: TRBJ2-7; clone_size: -; v_call: TRBV29-1
cdr3_nt: TGTGCCAGCATCGGAACAAACCGGGCGGGAGAAGAGACCCAGTACTTC; cdr3_aa: CASIGTNRAGEETQYF; d_call: TRBD2; cdr3_length: 16; j_call: TRBJ2-5; clone_size: -; v_call: TRBV2
cdr3_nt: TGCGCCAGCAGCTTGGTTGAGGGGATCGACTATGGCTACACCTTC; cdr3_aa: CASSLVEGIDYGYTF; d_call: -; cdr3_length: 15; j_call: TRBJ1-2; clone_size: -; v_call: TRBV5-1
cdr3_nt: TGTGCCAGCAGCCCCTCCTCTATCGGGGAGGTGTTGTATGAGCAGTTCTTC; cdr3_aa: CASSPSSIGEVLYEQFF; d_call: -; cdr3_length: 17; j_call: TRBJ2-1; clone_size: -; v_call: TRBV13
cdr3_nt: TGTGCCAGCAGCATCACGGTTGGGGAGGGGGTCTATGGCTACACCTTC; cdr3_aa: CASSITVGEGVYGYTF; d_call: -; cdr3_length: 16; j_call: TRBJ1-2; clone_size: -; v_call: TRBV9
cdr3_nt: TGCAGCGTGAGGGGACTAGCGGGAGGGAGAACCCACGAGCAGTACTTC; cdr3_aa: CSVRGLAGGRTHEQYF; d_call: TRBD2; cdr3_length: 16; j_call: TRBJ2-7; clone_size: once; v_call: TRBV29-1
cdr3_nt: TGTGCCGTACACAGGGAAATGGGCACTGAAGCTTTCTTT; cdr3_aa: CAVHREMGTEAFF; d_call: -; cdr3_length: 13; j_call: TRBJ1-1; clone_size: -; v_call: TRBV10-3
cdr3_nt: TGCGCCAGCAGCCCGGGAGTAGCGGGGGGGCCAGGTACGCAGTATTTT; cdr3_aa: CASSPGVAGGPGTQYF; d_call: TRBD2; cdr3_length: 16; j_call: TRBJ2-3; clone_size: -; v_call: TRBV4-1
cdr3_nt: TGTGCCAGCAGTTATCGCTCAACTAATGAAAAACTGTTTTTT; cdr3_aa: CASSYRSTNEKLFF; d_call: -; cdr3_length: 14; j_call: TRBJ1-4; clone_size: -; v_call: TRBV6-5
cdr3_nt: TGTGCCAGCAGCTCTCCGGGACAGGGAAATCAGCCCCAGCATTTT; cdr3_aa: CASSSPGQGNQPQHF; d_call: TRBD1; cdr3_length: 15; j_call: TRBJ1-5; clone_size: -; v_call: TRBV7-9
cdr3_nt: TGTGCCAGCAGCTTATCGGGAAGCCGGGGCCGGTATAATTCACCCCTCCACTTT; cdr3_aa: CASSLSGSRGRYNSPLHF; d_call: -; cdr3_length: 18; j_call: TRBJ1-6; clone_size: -; v_call: TRBV7-3
cdr3_nt: TGTGCCAGTAGTATAGACCTCACAGATACGCAGTATTTT; cdr3_aa: CASSIDLTDTQYF; d_call: -; cdr3_length: 13; j_call: TRBJ2-3; clone_size: -; v_call: TRBV19